The clone carrying this TCR beta chain was recorded once. This sample was included in a study of blood T cell repertoires in COVID-19. Study background: COVID-19 samples, acute and convalescent, were from the United States, Italy and Spain. Sample material is recorded as cDNA or gDNA derived from T cells, B-cell-depleted T cells, or PBMCs.

Trimming left V 8 bases short and J 7 bases short, with 9 bases between. The CDR3 consists of 11 residues. Germline V gene data show CDR1 as SNHLY and CDR2 as FYNNEI. Clones were sequenced by immunoSEQ multiplex PCR, and TCRdb holds only the in-frame ones, with some missing. This sample has over 40,000 clones, with roughly 88% found just once. This clonotype was sampled from a human donor in a cohort sampled during active COVID-19. This chain uses TRBV2 with TRBJ1-5; D remains ambiguous. Sequenced material: peripheral blood. CDR3 nucleotide sequence: TGTGCCAGCGCCGATAGACAGCCCCAGCATTTT. Translation: CASADRQPQHF. Based on the CDR3 plus reference TRBV2 and TRBJ1-5, the full variable domain is EPEVTQTPSHQVTQMGQEVILRCVPISNHLYFYWYRQILGQKVEFLVSFYNNEISEKSEIFDDQFSVERPDGSNFTLKIRSTKLEDSAMYFCASADRQPQHFGDGTRLSIL.